The 31 T cell receptor beta chains listed next were all sequenced from one sample in a study of blood T cell repertoires in COVID-19. Measured with immunoSEQ multiplex PCR; TCRdb has only the in-frame clones, and not every one. Of 70,000 to 85,000 clones in the sample, around 80% were seen once. Input material: peripheral blood. Source of these receptors: an elderly man with active or convalescent COVID-19.

The chain couples TRBV7-2 to TRBJ2-7, with 11 positions matching TRBD2. V trimming: 3 bases; J trimming: 0 bases; junction bases outside the gene matches: 1. Germline V lookup: CDR1 SGHTA, CDR2 FQGNSA. CDR3 length: 15 residues. CDR3 in DNA: TGTGCCAGCAGCTTGGGACTAGCGGCCTCCTACGAGCAGTACTTC. It codes for CASSLGLAASYEQYF. The complete variable domain, with remaining parts taken from reference TRBV7-2 and TRBJ2-7, reads GAGVSQSPSNKVTEKGKDVELRCDPISGHTALYWYRQSLGQGLEFLIYFQGNSAPDKSGLPSDRFSAERTGGSVSTLTIQRTQQEDSAVYLCASSLGLAASYEQYFGPGTRLTVT.

This rearrangement joins TRBV30 to TRBJ2-3; no clear D. From germline, CDR1 is GTSNPN and CDR2 SVGIG (reference sequence). The CDR3 covers 11 residues. V dropped 3 bases and J dropped 6 bases, with 7 bases sitting between them. CDR3 residues: CAWRTEDTQYF. Here the CDR3 DNA reads TGTGCCTGGAGGACGGAGGATACGCAGTATTTT.

This clone occurred a few times. The chain has TRBV5-1 and TRBJ1-2; D is unclear. The germline V gene encodes CDR1 SGHRS and CDR2 YFSETQ. The CDR3 covers 15 residues. Trimming removed 1 base from V and 0 bases from J, with 10 bases in between. The CDR3 sequence: CASSLIPGSNYGYTF. The CDR3, as DNA: TGCGCCAGCAGCTTGATCCCGGGGTCTAACTATGGCTACACCTTC.

The chain employs TRBV5-1 and TRBJ1-5; TRBD1 matches at 9 bases. The CDR3 runs 14 residues. Germline CDR1 and CDR2: SGHRS and YFSETQ. J was trimmed by 4 bases and V by 4 bases; bases with no gene match: 3. The CDR3 region has the DNA TGCGCCAGCAGCGTGGGACAGGGAAATCAGCCCCAGCATTTT. Its translation is CASSVGQGNQPQHF.

V usage is TRBV9 and J usage is TRBJ2-1; TRBD2 agrees at 16 bases. CDR3 length: 17 amino acids. The germline V gene has CDR1 SGDLS and CDR2 YYNGEE. Unmatched junction bases numbered 8, after V lost 4 bases and J lost 7 bases. This CDR3 is CASSSGTSGRALNEQFF. CDR3 DNA sequence: TGTGCCAGCAGCTCAGGGACTAGCGGGAGGGCCTTGAATGAGCAGTTCTTC.

The genes are TRBV7-8 and TRBJ2-7, with TRBD1 matching over 8 bases. The CDR3 has 14 residues. V gave up 5 bases and J gave up 3 bases; unmatched junction bases: 6. Germline V CDR1 and CDR2: SGHVS, FQNEAQ. The CDR3 loop is CASSRQGAHYEQYF. The CDR3 coding sequence is TGTGCCAGCAGCAGGCAGGGGGCCCACTACGAGCAGTACTTC.

About this clone itself: This sample also contains other DNA sequences that code for the same CDR3. V gene TRBV5-1 combines with J gene TRBJ1-3; no reliable D call. Trimming left V 0 bases short and J 1 base short, with 5 bases between. Germline loops: CDR1 SGHRS, CDR2 YFSETQ. There are 14 residues in the CDR3. As DNA, the CDR3 is TGCGCCAGCAGCTTGGGGCAGTCTGGAAACACCATATATTTT. This sequence encodes CASSLGQSGNTIYF.

This chain connects TRBV11-2 to TRBJ1-3; D might be TRBD1 (6 bases). V was trimmed by 5 bases and J by 0 bases, leaving 11 bases between them. Germline values: CDR1 SGHAT, CDR2 FQNNGV. The CDR3 is 15 residues long. The CDR3 DNA follows: TGTGCCAGCAGCCCCAGGACAGCCTCTGGAAACACCATATATTTT. Translating gives CASSPRTASGNTIYF.

The gene calls are TRBV7-9 and TRBJ1-1, with no clear D. Germline values: CDR1 SEHNR, CDR2 FQNEAQ (reference sequence). Trimming removed 6 bases from V and 2 bases from J, with 10 bases in between. The CDR3 sequence is 13 residues long. The CDR3: CASSPLTNTEAFF. The CDR3 coding sequence is TGTGCCAGCAGTCCCCTCACTAACACTGAAGCTTTCTTT.

This clone was found once. CDR3 sequence (DNA): TGTGCCAGCAGCAAAGAGGCCGGGACAGCCCAAGAGACCCAGTACTTC. This sequence encodes CASSKEAGTAQETQYF. The chain uses TRBV21-1 and TRBJ2-5; the D call of TRBD1 is as the table states it, not checked on the DNA. TRBV21-1 is a known pseudogene. The CDR3 loop spans 16 amino acids.

The rearrangement uses TRBV4-1 and TRBJ1-2, with TRBD1 matching over 9 bases. The length of the CDR3 is 16 residues. The V gene end was trimmed by 1 base and the J gene end by 7 bases; junction bases not matched to a gene: 10. The germline V gene has CDR1 MGHRA and CDR2 YSYEKL. In DNA form, the CDR3 reads TGCGCCAGCAGCCAAGGCTTAGCACAGGGGGCACGTGGCTACACCTTC. Encoded protein: CASSQGLAQGARGYTF.

The rearrangement joins TRBV5-4 to TRBJ2-7; the match to TRBD2 covers 12 bases. The CDR3 runs to 16 residues. The ends lost 4 bases at V and 1 base at J; junction bases unmatched: 6. The germline V gene encodes CDR1 SGHNT and CDR2 YYREEE (reference sequence). CDR3 protein: CASSPRLAGVSYEQYF. The CDR3 bases are TGTGCCAGCAGCCCACGACTAGCGGGGGTATCCTACGAGCAGTACTTC.

The chain employs TRBV5-5 and TRBJ1-2; 8 bases line up with TRBD1. Per germline, CDR1 SGHKS and CDR2 YYEKEE (reference sequence). V lost 5 bases to trimming and J lost 0 bases; unmatched junction nucleotides: 9. The CDR3 spans 16 residues. The CDR3 sequence is CASSHATGDSNYGYTF. The CDR3 DNA follows: TGTGCCAGCAGTCACGCGACAGGGGATTCTAACTATGGCTACACCTTC.

This clone has just one count. The V and J genes are TRBV5-1 and TRBJ1-2; D perhaps matches TRBD1 (6 bases). In germline, CDR1 is SGHRS, CDR2 YFSETQ. The CDR3 runs to 14 residues. Trimming stripped 3 bases from V and 6 bases from J, with 15 bases between. CDR3 residues: CASSSPGEQNGYTF. The CDR3 DNA reads as TGCGCCAGCAGCTCCCCAGGGGAACAAAATGGCTACACCTTC. The variable domain in full, completed from reference TRBV5-1 and TRBJ1-2, reads KAGVTQTPRYLIKTRGQQVTLSCSPISGHRSVSWYQQTPGQGLQFLFEYFSETQRNKGNFPGRFSGRQFSNSRSEMNVSTLELGDSALYLCASSSPGEQNGYTFGSGTRLTVV.

This sequence joins TRBV2 and TRBJ1-1, with a tentative D call TRBD1 (6 bases). Germline CDR1 SNHLY, CDR2 FYNNEI. The V gene lost 7 bases and the J gene lost 0 bases, with 9 bases spanning the gap. This CDR3 contains 13 residues. CDR3 DNA: TGTGCCAGCAAAGACAGGATGAACACTGAAGCTTTCTTT. This gives the protein CASKDRMNTEAFF.

J is TRBJ1-1 and V is TRBV6-4; D possibly corresponds to TRBD1 (5 bases). Between the trimmed V and J ends, which lost 2 bases and 5 bases, there was a span of 6 bases. The CDR3 runs to 12 residues. The germline V gene encodes CDR1 MRHNA and CDR2 SNTAGT. The CDR3: CASSDGGTEAFF. The CDR3 DNA reads TGTGCCAGCAGTGACGGGGGGACTGAAGCTTTCTTT.

The chain links TRBV5-1 to TRBJ1-5, with D tentatively TRBD1 (6 bases). The CDR3 runs to 15 residues. Trimming cost V 4 bases and J 1 base, with 12 bases left between them. Germline CDR1 SGHRS, CDR2 YFSETQ. The CDR3 bases are TGCGCCAGCAGCGTCGAGGGGGGGAGCAATCAGCCCCAGCATTTT. Protein product: CASSVEGGSNQPQHF.

The gene calls are TRBV25-1 and TRBJ1-4; 10 nucleotides line up with TRBD1. From germline, CDR1 is MGHDK and CDR2 SYGVNS. V lost 1 base, J lost 7 bases, and 6 bases stayed unmatched. CDR3 length: 16 residues. The CDR3 DNA follows: TGTGCCAGCAGTGAATTGCGGGGACAGGGGCTTGAAAAACTGTTTTTT. Translation gives CASSELRGQGLEKLFF.

This clone showed up just once. The V call is TRBV10-3, the J call TRBJ1-2; 10 bases match TRBD1. This CDR3 comprises 13 residues. Losses at the gene ends were 7 bases for V and 8 bases for J; bases not matched to a gene: 7. The germline V gene has CDR1 ENHRY and CDR2 SYGVKD. In DNA, the CDR3 is TGTGCCATCATGGAGGGGACAGGGGAAGGCTACACCTTC. Residues: CAIMEGTGEGYTF.

This chain connects TRBV5-1 to TRBJ2-5; TRBD1 is a possible D gene (6 bases). There are 14 residues in the CDR3. Germline CDR1 reads SGHRS; CDR2 reads YFSETQ. With 1 base removed from V and 5 bases from J, the gap between germline ends came to 12 bases. Here the CDR3 DNA reads TGCGCCAGCAGCTTGACAGGGAGCAGGGAGACCCAGTACTTC. Residues: CASSLTGSRETQYF.

The CDR3 is CASSYRQPQETQYF. CDR3 sequence (DNA): TGTGCCAGCAGCTACCGACAGCCCCAAGAGACCCAGTACTTC. This rearrangement joins TRBV7-9 to TRBJ2-5; tentative D call: TRBD1 (5 bases). The CDR3 has 14 residues. Germline V lookup: CDR1 SEHNR, CDR2 FQNEAQ (reference sequence). Deletions cut 4 bases from V and 1 base from J, with 10 bases between.

On this clone itself: No conserved phenylalanine or tryptophan is present at the end of the CDR3, so a read error is the likely explanation. Because the CDR3's place on the DNA is in doubt, the DNA is left out and the CDR3 is given as listed by TCRdb. This CDR3 reads CATSDLRGSKSL. V is TRBV24-1 and J is TRBJ1-2. Germline lookup yields CDR1 KGHDR and CDR2 SFDVKD. The CDR3 contains 12 residues when both ends are counted.

The chain uses TRBV12-3 or TRBV12-4 and TRBJ1-6; no clear D. V dropped 3 bases and J dropped 8 bases, with 5 bases sitting between them. This CDR3 region has 12 residues. CDR3 sequence (DNA): TGTGCCAGCAGTTTCTCGTATTCACCCCTCCACTTT. As protein: CASSFSYSPLHF.

The chain is built from TRBV2 and TRBJ1-5, with 8 bases fitting TRBD1. The trim removed 0 bases at V and 6 bases at J, leaving 4 bases unmatched. The CDR3 is 15 residues long. Germline V gives CDR1 SNHLY, CDR2 FYNNEI. CDR3 DNA sequence: TGTGCCAGCAGTGAAGCTAGGCAGGGGGCTCAGCCCCAGCATTTT. This codes for CASSEARQGAQPQHF.

The genes are TRBV3-1 (or the pseudogene TRBV3-2) and TRBJ1-1; the D is unclear. Germline values: CDR1 LGHDT, CDR2 YNNKEL (reference sequence). CDR3 length: 11 residues. CDR3 loop: CATGDLTEAFF. CDR3 coding DNA: TGTGCTACGGGTGATCTGACTGAAGCTTTCTTT.

This chain joins TRBV28 and TRBJ2-1; D is possibly TRBD1 (5 bases). The V end lost 3 bases, the J end lost 7 bases, and 10 bases lay between the germline ends. The CDR3 extends over 13 amino acids. CDR1 and CDR2 (germline): MDHEN, SYDVKM. This CDR3 reads CASSLPGFNEQFF. Here the CDR3 DNA reads TGTGCCAGCAGTTTGCCAGGGTTTAATGAGCAGTTCTTC.

The gene calls are TRBV4-3 and TRBJ1-2; TRBD1 matches at 7 bases. Germline CDR1 and CDR2: LGHNA and YSLEER. This CDR3 region has 14 residues. V gave up 3 bases and J gave up 8 bases; unmatched junction bases: 9. CDR3 sequence: CASSQMTGQAGYTF. The CDR3 nucleotides read TGCGCCAGCAGCCAGATGACAGGGCAGGCCGGCTACACCTTC.

This clone has a single count. The chain carries TRBV3-1 (or the pseudogene TRBV3-2) and TRBJ1-1; 8 bases map to TRBD1. The junction had 5 bases not matched to a gene; V was cut back by 3 bases and J by 2 bases. The CDR3 consists of 15 residues. Germline CDR1 LGHDT, CDR2 YNNKEL (reference sequence). The CDR3 DNA is TGTGCCAGCAGCCAGTCAGGGGGCCCTAACACTGAAGCTTTCTTT. It specifies CASSQSGGPNTEAFF.

The V gene is TRBV7-8, the J gene TRBJ1-4; TRBD1 is a possible D gene (6 bases). The CDR3 runs 15 residues. The ends were cut back, 1 base at V and 6 bases at J, with 12 bases in the middle. Germline lookup yields CDR1 SGHVS and CDR2 FQNEAQ. In DNA form, the CDR3 reads TGTGCCAGCAGCTTAGTGTCAGGGGCACATGAAAAACTGTTTTTT. It codes for CASSLVSGAHEKLFF.

CDR3 sequence reads: CASSDGQGNTIYF. In DNA form, the CDR3 reads TGTGCCAGCAGTGACGGGCAGGGTAACACCATATATTTT. The V call is TRBV2, the J call TRBJ1-3, with D tentatively TRBD1 (5 bases). CDR1 SNHLY and CDR2 FYNNEI come from the germline V gene. V lost 3 bases, J lost 7 bases, and 10 bases lay in between. The CDR3 extends over 13 amino acids.

V gene TRBV10-3 combines with J gene TRBJ1-2; 9 bases agree with TRBD1. V shed 10 bases, J shed 2 bases, and the junction held 11 bases outside the gene matches. CDR3 length equals 15 residues. CDR1 ENHRY and CDR2 SYGVKD come from the germline V gene. CDR3 sequence: CATTQTGQGNYGYTF. CDR3 DNA sequence: TGTGCCACCACACAGACGGGACAGGGCAACTATGGCTACACCTTC.